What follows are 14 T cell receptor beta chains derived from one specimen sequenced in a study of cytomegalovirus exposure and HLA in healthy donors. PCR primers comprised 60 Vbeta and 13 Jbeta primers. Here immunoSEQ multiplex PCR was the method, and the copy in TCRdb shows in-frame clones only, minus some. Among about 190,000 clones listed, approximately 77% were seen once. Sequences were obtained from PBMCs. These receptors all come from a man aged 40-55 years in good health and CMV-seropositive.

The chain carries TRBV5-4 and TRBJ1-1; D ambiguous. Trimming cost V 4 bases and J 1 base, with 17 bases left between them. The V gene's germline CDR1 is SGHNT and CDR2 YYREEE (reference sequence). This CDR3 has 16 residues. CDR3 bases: TGTGCCAGCAGCCCGGGAGCCGGGCACCAGAACACTGAAGCTTTCTTT. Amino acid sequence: CASSPGAGHQNTEAFF.

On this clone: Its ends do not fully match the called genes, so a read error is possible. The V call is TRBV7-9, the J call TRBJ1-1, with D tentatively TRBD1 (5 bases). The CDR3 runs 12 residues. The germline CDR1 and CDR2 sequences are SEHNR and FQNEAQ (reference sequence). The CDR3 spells CSSSLDGGGAFF. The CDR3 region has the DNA TGTTCCAGCAGCTTAGATGGGGGGGGTGCTTTCTTT.

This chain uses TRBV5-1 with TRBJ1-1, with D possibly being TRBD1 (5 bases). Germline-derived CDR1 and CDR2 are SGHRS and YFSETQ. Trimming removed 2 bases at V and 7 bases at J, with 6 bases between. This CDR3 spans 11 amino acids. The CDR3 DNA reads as TGCGCCAGCAGCTTAAGGGGTGAAGCTTTCTTT. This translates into CASSLRGEAFF.

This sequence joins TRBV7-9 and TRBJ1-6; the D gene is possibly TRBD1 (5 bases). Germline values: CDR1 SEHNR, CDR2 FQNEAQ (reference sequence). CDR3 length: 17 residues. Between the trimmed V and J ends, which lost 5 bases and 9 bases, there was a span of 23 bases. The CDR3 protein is CASSTGGRGVTGSPLHF. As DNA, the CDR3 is TGTGCCAGCAGCACAGGTGGGCGTGGGGTCACAGGTTCACCCCTCCACTTT.

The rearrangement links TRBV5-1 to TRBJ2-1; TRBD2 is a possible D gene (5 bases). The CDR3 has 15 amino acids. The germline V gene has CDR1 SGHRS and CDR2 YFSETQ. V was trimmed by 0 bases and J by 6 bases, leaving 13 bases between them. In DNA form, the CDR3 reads TGCGCCAGCAGCTTGGTTCCGGTAGAGGGCAATGAGCAGTTCTTC. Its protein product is CASSLVPVEGNEQFF.

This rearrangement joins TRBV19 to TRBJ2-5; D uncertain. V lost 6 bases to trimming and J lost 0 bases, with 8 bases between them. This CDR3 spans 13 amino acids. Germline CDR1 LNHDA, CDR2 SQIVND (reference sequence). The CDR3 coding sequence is TGTGCCAGTAGCTTTCAGGACCAAGAGACCCAGTACTTC. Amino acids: CASSFQDQETQYF.

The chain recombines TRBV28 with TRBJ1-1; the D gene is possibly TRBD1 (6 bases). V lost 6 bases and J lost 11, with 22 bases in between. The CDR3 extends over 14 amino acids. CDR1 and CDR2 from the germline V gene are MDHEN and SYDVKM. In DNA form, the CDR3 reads TGTGCCAGCAGACTACAGGGATTTTCTCTGAGCGCTTTCTTT. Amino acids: CASRLQGFSLSAFF.

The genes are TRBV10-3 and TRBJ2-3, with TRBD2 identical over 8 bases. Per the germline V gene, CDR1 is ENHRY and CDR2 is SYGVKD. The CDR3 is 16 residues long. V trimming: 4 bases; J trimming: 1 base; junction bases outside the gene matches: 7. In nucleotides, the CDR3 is TGTGCCATCAGTGGGGGGACTAGGGTCGGCACAGATACGCAGTATTTT. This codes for CAISGGTRVGTDTQYF.

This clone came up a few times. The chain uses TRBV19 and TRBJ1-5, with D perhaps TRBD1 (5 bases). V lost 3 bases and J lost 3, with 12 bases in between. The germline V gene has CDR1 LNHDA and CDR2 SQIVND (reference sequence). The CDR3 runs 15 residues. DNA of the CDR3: TGTGCCAGTAGTATGGTTAGGGGCCTCAATCAGCCCCAGCATTTT. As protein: CASSMVRGLNQPQHF.

The CDR3 sequence is CASSEVGGQGAGEQYF. The CDR3 DNA follows: TGTGCCAGCAGTGAAGTTGGGGGACAGGGGGCGGGGGAGCAGTACTTC. This sequence joins TRBV6-1 and TRBJ2-7; 12 nucleotides line up with TRBD1. The CDR3 runs 16 residues. Germline CDR1 and CDR2: MNHNS and SASEGT. The trim removed 1 base at V and 7 bases at J, leaving 8 bases unmatched.

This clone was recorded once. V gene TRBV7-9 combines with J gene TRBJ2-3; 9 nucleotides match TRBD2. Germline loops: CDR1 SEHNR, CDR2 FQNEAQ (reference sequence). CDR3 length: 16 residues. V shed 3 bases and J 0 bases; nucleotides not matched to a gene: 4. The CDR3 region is CASSFPSGGSTDTQYF. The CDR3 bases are TGTGCCAGCAGCTTCCCGAGCGGGGGGAGCACAGATACGCAGTATTTT.

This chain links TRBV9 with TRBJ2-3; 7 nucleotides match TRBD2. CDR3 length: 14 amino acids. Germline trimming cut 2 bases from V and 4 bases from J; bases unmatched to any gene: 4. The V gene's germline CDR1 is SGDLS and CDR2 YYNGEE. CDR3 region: CASSVSGAADTQYF. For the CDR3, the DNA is TGTGCCAGCAGCGTCAGCGGGGCGGCAGATACGCAGTATTTT.

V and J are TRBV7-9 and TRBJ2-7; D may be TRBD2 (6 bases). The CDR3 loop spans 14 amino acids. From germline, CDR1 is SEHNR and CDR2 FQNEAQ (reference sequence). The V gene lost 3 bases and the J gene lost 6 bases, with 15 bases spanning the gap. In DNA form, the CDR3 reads TGTGCCAGCAGCTTGCGGGGCAAAGGGCTCGAGCAGTACTTC. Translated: CASSLRGKGLEQYF.

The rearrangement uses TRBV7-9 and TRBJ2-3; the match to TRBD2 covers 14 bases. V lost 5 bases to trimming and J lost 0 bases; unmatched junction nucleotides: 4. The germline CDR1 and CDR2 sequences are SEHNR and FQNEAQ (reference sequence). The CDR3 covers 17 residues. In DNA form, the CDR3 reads TGTGCCAGCAGCGGACTAGCGGGAGGTACTAGCACAGATACGCAGTATTTT. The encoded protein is CASSGLAGGTSTDTQYF.